Sequencing of this T cell receptor (beta chain) was carried out in a study of cytomegalovirus exposure and HLA in healthy donors. The germline V gene has CDR1 KGHSH and CDR2 LQKENI. This CDR3 contains 13 residues. V gave up 0 bases and J gave up 5 bases, with 7 bases separating them. About this clone: Its antigen remains unknown.

Study results and caveats: Most TCR sequences showed up rarely, but some public TCRs showed up in many donors. Earlier analysis looked at TCR beta V segments, and most were productive about 87% or about 30% of the time. In a later analysis, common viral pathogens appeared linked to several of the most significant clusters. As a later analysis revealed, the rate of TCR association differed by HLA locus, with DRB1 most and HLA-C fewest.

The PCR employed 60 Vbeta primers together with 13 Jbeta primers. TCRdb's copy holds only in-frame clones and misses some; the assay was immunoSEQ multiplex PCR. This table has tens of thousands of clones, about two thirds appearing once. This sequence originates from a woman aged 45-59 years in good health and CMV-seropositive. Material for sequencing was PBMCs. The J gene is TRBJ1-2, the V gene TRBV18; D uncertain. CDR3 in DNA: TGTGCCAGCTCACCACCCTCGAGGTATGGCTACACCTTC. It translates to CASSPPSRYGYTF.